The T cell receptor (beta chain) under discussion was sequenced for a study of Graves' ophthalmopathy and Graves' hyperthyroidism. Study information: Ahead of any treatment, peripheral blood was obtained at the initial diagnosis. Whole-study findings and limits: Ophthalmopathy was separated from stable hyperthyroidism by a 13-signature model with approximately 90% sensitivity and over 75% specificity. Most thyroid-expanded clonotypes exceeding 0.001 frequency were also found in blood.

Ophthalmopathy donors showed moderate-to-severe activity, CAS ≥3, NOSPECS ≥4 and a duration under 3 months. Amplification from RNA transcripts yielded the TCR beta CDR3 regions. After a first-round RT-PCR with HTBI primers, a second-round multiplex PCR was run. Using its own MiXCR run on the multiplex PCR reads, TCRdb lists one record per CDR3 protein. The table lists roughly 170,000 distinct CDR3 sequences, just under 40% of them singletons. The table lists this clonotype with a few counts. Its antigen is unidentified. V gave up 6 bases and J gave up 6 bases, with 14 bases separating them. This CDR3 contains 13 residues.

Material for sequencing was peripheral blood. The source of this sequence is a man aged 25 to 40 with Graves' ophthalmopathy. The rearrangement links TRBV12-3 or TRBV12-4 to TRBJ1-2; tentative D call: TRBD1 (5 bases). CDR3 sequence (DNA): TGTGCCAGCAGCCGGGACGGAGGTGATGGCTACACCTTC. Translated, it gives CASSRDGGDGYTF.